This TCR beta chain was obtained from a study of T cell responses to AZD1222 COVID-19 vaccine. At the level of the study: Second-dose groups at about 4 or about 12 weeks were pooled. Findings and caveats of the study: Mostly white British, mostly female donors; authors suggested clonal diversity may be underestimated. Regions 160-218 and 743-854 dominated among vaccine-associated CD4 TCRs spanning spike.

Germline-derived CDR1 and CDR2 are MNHEY and SVGEGT. V was pared by 1 base and J by 6 bases, with 16 bases between. This CDR3 contains 16 residues. Concerning this clone itself: Its cognate antigen is unknown.

This table comes from immunoSEQ multiplex PCR, and its TCRdb copy is limited to in-frame clones, with some not included. The sample lists around 110,000 clones, 80% to 90% seen once, with approximately 9.6% in the top ten. The sequences come from peripheral blood, collected on day 0 of AZD1222 vaccination. The chain employs TRBV6-2 or TRBV6-3 and TRBJ2-1; D perhaps matches TRBD1 (7 bases). This receptor was taken from an adult in good health. CDR3 DNA: TGTGCCAGCAGTTACTTCGGGTCAGGGGGGCCCAATGAGCAGTTCTTC. Translation: CASSYFGSGGPNEQFF.